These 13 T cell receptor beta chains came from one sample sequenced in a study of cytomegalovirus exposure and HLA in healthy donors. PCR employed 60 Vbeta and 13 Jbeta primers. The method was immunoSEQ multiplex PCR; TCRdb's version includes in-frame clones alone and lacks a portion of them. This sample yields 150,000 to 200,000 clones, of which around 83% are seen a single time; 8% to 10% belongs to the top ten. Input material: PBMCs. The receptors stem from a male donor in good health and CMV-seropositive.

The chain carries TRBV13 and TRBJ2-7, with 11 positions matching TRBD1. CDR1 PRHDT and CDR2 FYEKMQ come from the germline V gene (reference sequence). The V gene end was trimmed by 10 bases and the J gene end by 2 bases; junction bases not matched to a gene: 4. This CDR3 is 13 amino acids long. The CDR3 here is CATSGQGAYEQYF. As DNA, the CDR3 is TGTGCCACCTCGGGACAGGGGGCCTACGAGCAGTACTTC. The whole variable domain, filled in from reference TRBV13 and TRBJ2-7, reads AAGVIQSPRHLIKEKRETATLKCYPIPRHDTVYWYQQGPGQDPQFLISFYEKMQSDKGSIPDRFSAQQFSDYHSELNMSSLELGDSALYFCATSGQGAYEQYFGPGTRLTVT.

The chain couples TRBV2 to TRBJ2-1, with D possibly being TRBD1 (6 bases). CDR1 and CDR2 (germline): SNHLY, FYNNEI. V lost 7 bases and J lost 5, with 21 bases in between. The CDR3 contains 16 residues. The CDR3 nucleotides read TGTGCCAGCATTCTCTCAGGGCGGACAGTCCACAATGAGCAGTTCTTC. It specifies CASILSGRTVHNEQFF.

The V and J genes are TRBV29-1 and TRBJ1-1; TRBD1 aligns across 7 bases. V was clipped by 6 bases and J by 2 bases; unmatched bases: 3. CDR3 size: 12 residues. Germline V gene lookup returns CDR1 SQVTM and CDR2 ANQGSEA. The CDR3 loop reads CSVAGGNTEAFF. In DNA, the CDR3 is TGCAGCGTGGCAGGGGGAAACACTGAAGCTTTCTTT.

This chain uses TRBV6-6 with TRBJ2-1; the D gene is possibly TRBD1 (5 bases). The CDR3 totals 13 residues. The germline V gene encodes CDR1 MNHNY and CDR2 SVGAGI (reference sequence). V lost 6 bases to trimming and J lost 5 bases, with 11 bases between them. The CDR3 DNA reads TGTGCCAGCAGGCTACCGACAGACAATGAGCAGTTCTTC. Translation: CASRLPTDNEQFF.

Written as DNA, the CDR3 is TGTGCCAGTACCCCCTCAACCGGGACTAGCGGTTCCTACGAGCAGTACTTC. Protein product: CASTPSTGTSGSYEQYF. The chain employs TRBV19 and TRBJ2-7; TRBD2 matches 11 bases. Germline CDR1 LNHDA, CDR2 SQIVND (reference sequence). The CDR3 contains 17 residues. V trimming: 7 bases; J trimming: 1 base; junction bases outside the gene matches: 12. Supplemented by reference TRBV19 and TRBJ2-7, the full variable domain reads DGGITQSPKYLFRKEGQNVTLSCEQNLNHDAMYWYRQDPGQGLRLIYYSQIVNDFQKGDIAEGYSVSREKKESFPLTVTSAQKNPTAFYLCASTPSTGTSGSYEQYFGPGTRLTVT.

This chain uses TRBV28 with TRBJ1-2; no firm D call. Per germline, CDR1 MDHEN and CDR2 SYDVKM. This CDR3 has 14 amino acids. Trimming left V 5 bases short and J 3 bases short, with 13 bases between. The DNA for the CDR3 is TGTGCCAGCAGTCCCGGTCCGGTTTACTATGGCTACACCTTC. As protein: CASSPGPVYYGYTF.

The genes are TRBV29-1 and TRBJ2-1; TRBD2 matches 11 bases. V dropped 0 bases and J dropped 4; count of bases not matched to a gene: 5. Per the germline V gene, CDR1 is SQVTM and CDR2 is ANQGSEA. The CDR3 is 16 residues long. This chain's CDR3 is CSVEDLTSGKYNEQFF. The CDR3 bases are TGCAGCGTTGAAGATTTGACTAGCGGGAAATACAATGAGCAGTTCTTC.

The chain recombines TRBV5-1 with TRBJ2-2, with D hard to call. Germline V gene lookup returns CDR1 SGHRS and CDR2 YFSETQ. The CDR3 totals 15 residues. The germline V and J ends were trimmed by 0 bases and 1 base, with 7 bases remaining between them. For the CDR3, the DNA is TGCGCCAGCAGCTTGGAATCGCGGAACACCGGGGAGCTGTTTTTT. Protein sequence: CASSLESRNTGELFF.

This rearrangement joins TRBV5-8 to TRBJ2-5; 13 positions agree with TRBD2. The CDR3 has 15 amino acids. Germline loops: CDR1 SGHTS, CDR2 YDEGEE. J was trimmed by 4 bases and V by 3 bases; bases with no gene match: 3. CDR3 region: CASSSRLAGGETQYF. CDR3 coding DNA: TGTGCCAGCAGCTCCCGACTAGCGGGAGGAGAGACCCAGTACTTC. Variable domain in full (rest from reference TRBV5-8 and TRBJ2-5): EAGVTQSPTHLIKTRGQQATLRCSPISGHTSVYWYQQALGLGLQFLLWYDEGEERNRGNFPPRFSGRQFPNYSSELNVNALELEDSALYLCASSSRLAGGETQYFGPGTRLLVL.

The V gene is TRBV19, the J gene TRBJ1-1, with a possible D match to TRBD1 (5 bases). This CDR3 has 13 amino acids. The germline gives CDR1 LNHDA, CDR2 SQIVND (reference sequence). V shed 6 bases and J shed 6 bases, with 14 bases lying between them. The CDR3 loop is CASRQEGYAEAFF. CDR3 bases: TGTGCCAGTAGACAGGAAGGTTACGCTGAAGCTTTCTTT.

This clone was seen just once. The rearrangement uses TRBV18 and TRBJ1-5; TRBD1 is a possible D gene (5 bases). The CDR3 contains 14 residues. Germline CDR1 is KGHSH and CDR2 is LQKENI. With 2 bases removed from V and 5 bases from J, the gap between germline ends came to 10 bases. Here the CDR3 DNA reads TGTGCCAGCTCACCAGAACAGGCTTATCAGCCCCAGCATTTT. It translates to CASSPEQAYQPQHF. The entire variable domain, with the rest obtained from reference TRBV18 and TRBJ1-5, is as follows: NAGVMQNPRHLVRRRGQEARLRCSPMKGHSHVYWYRQLPEEGLKFMVYLQKENIIDESGMPKERFSAEFPKEGPSILRIQQVVRGDSAAYFCASSPEQAYQPQHFGDGTRLSIL.

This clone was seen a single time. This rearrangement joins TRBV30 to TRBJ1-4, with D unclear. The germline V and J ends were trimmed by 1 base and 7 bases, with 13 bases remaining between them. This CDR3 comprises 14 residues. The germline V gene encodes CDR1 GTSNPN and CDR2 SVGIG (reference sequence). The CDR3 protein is CAWSGRESPEKLFF. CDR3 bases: TGTGCCTGGAGTGGAAGGGAGAGTCCTGAAAAACTGTTTTTT.

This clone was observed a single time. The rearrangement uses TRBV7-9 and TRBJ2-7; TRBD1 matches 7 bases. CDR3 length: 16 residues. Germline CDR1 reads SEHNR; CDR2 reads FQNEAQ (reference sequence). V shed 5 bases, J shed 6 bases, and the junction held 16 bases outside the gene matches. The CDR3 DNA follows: TGTGCCAGCAGCCAAGGGATACAGGGGCTGAAGAGCGAGCAGTACTTC. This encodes CASSQGIQGLKSEQYF. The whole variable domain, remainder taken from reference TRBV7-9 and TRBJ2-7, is DTGVSQNPRHKITKRGQNVTFRCDPISEHNRLYWYRQTLGQGPEFLTYFQNEAQLEKSRLLSDRFSAERPKGSFSTLEIQRTEQGDSAMYLCASSQGIQGLKSEQYFGPGTRLTVT.